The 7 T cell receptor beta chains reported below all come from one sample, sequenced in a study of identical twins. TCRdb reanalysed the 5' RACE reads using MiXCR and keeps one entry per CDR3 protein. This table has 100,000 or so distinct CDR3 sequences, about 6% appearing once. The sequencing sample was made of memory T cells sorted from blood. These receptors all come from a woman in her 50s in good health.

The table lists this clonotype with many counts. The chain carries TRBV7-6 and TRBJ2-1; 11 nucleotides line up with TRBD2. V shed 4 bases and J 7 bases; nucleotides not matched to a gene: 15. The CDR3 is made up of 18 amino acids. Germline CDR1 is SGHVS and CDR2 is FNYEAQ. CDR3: CASSSRPILAGGPNEQFF. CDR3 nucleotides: TGTGCCAGCAGCTCTAGGCCCATTCTAGCGGGAGGTCCAAATGAGCAGTTCTTC. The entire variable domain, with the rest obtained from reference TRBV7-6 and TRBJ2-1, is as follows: GAGVSQSPRYKVTKRGQDVALRCDPISGHVSLYWYRQALGQGPEFLTYFNYEAQQDKSGLPNDRFSAERPEGSISTLTIQRTEQRDSAMYRCASSSRPILAGGPNEQFFGPGTRLTVL.

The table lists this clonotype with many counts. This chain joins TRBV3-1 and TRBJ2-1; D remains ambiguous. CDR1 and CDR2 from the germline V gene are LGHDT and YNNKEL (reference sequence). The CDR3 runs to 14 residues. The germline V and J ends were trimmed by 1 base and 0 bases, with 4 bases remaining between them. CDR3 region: CASSQAASYNEQFF. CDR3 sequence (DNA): TGTGCCAGCAGCCAAGCGGCCTCCTACAATGAGCAGTTCTTC.

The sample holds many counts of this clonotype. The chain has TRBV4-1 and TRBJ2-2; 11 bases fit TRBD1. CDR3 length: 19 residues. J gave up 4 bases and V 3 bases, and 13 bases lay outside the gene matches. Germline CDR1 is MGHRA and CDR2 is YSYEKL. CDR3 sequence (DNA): TGCGCCAGCAGCCACGCCGGGACAGGGGGACTAGTCGGCACCGGGGAGCTGTTTTTT. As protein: CASSHAGTGGLVGTGELFF.

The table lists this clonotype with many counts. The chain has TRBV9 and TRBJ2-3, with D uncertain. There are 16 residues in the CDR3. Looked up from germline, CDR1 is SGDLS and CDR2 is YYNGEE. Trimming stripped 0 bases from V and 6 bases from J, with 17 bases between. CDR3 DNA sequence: TGTGCCAGCAGCGTAGTAGCTGGGTCGCAGACGGATACGCAGTATTTT. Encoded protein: CASSVVAGSQTDTQYF.

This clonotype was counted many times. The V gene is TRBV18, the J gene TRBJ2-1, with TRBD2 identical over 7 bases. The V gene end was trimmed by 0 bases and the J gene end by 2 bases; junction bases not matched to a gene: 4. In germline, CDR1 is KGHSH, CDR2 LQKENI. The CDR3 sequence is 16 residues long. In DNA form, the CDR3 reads TGTGCCAGCTCACCACCGGGGACTACTGCCTACAATGAGCAGTTCTTC. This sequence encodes CASSPPGTTAYNEQFF.

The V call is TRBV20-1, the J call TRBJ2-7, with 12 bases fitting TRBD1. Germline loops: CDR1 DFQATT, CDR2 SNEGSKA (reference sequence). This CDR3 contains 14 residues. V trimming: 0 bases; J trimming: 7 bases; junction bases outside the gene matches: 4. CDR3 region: CSARDGDRGLEQYV. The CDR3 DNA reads TGCAGTGCTAGAGATGGGGACAGGGGGCTTGAGCAGTACGTC.

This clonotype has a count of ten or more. The CDR3 loop is CASSLSATSGNTIYF. The DNA of the CDR3 is TGTGCCAGCAGTTTATCGGCCACCTCTGGAAACACCATATATTTT. This rearrangement joins TRBV27 to TRBJ1-3; no clear D. V was pared by 0 bases and J by 0 bases, with 6 bases between. This CDR3 has 15 residues. Looked up from germline, CDR1 is MNHEY and CDR2 is SMNVEV (reference sequence).